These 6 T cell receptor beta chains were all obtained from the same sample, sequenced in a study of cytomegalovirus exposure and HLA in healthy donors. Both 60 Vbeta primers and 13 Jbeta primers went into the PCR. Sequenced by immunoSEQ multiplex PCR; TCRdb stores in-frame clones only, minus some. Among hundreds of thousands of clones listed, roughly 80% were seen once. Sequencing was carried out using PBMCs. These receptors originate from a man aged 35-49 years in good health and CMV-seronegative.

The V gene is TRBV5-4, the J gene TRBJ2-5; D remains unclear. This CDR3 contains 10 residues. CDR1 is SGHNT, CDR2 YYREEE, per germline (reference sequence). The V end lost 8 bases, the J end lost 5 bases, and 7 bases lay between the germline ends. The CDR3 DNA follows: TGTGCCAGTGGGCGTGAGACCCAGTACTTC. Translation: CASGRETQYF.

The CDR3 DNA reads TGTGCCAGCAGGTCCGGGACTAGCGGGCTGAACACCGGGGAGCTGTTTTTT. It yields the protein CASRSGTSGLNTGELFF. The chain uses TRBV7-9 and TRBJ2-2, with 12 bases matching TRBD2. This CDR3 has 17 amino acids. Germline V gives CDR1 SEHNR, CDR2 FQNEAQ (reference sequence). With V trimmed by 6 bases and J by 1 base, 6 bases remained unmatched.

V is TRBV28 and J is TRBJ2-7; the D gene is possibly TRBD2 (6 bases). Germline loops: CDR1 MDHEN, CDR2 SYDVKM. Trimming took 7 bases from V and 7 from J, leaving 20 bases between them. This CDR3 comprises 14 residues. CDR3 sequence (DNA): TGTGCCAGCAATGGGGGGTCCCCGACGGGAGAGCAGTACTTC. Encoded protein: CASNGGSPTGEQYF.

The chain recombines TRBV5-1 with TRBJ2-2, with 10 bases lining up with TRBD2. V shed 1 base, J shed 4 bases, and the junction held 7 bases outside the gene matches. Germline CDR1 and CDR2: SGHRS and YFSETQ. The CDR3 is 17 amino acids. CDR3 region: CASSLLAGGSSTGELFF. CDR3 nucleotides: TGCGCCAGCAGCTTGTTAGCGGGAGGCTCAAGCACCGGGGAGCTGTTTTTT.

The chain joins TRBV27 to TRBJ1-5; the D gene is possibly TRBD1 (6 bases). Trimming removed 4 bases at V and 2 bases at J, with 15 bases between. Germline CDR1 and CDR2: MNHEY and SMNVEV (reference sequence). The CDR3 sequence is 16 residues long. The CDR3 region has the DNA TGTGCCAGCAGTTCGTCCTACAGGGCTGGCAATCAGCCCCAGCATTTT. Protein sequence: CASSSSYRAGNQPQHF.

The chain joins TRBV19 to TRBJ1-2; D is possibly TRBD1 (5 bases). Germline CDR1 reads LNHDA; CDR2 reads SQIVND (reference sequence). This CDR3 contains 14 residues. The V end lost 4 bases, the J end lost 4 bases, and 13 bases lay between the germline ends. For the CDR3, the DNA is TGTGCCAGTAGTAGACTAGGGACCTCCTATGGCTACACCTTC. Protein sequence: CASSRLGTSYGYTF.